The rows below give T cell receptor beta chains drawn from one sample of a study of shared clonotypes between healthy human individuals. This table comes from immunoSEQ multiplex PCR, and its TCRdb copy is limited to in-frame clones, with some not included. In the table there are under 1,100,000 clones, around three quarters of which are singletons. Sequenced material: memory CD4+ T cells from PBMCs. The origin of the receptors is a man between 18 and 29 years old in good health. Some clones in this sample may be carry-over from other donors' samples. Each CDR3 is given with its conserved first and last residue. The order of the fields is D gene, J gene, V gene, clone size, CDR3 protein, CDR3 DNA. A D gene is named only where the DNA matches it firmly. Size values are once, few and many counts, or a class for expanded clones, and some rows have none.

D: .; J: TRBJ2-1; V: TRBV7-3; size: .; CDR3: CASSLSGPRNNEQFF; DNA: TGTGCCAGCAGCTTATCAGGGCCACGAAACAATGAGCAGTTCTTC
D: TRBD2; J: TRBJ2-7; V: TRBV4-1; size: .; CDR3: CASSLFSGTTYEQYF; DNA: TGCGCCAGCAGCCTGTTTAGCGGGACCACCTACGAGCAGTACTTC
D: .; J: TRBJ2-7; V: TRBV5-6; size: once; CDR3: CASSLRGPLYEQYF; DNA: TGTGCCAGCAGCTTGCGGGGCCCTCTCTACGAGCAGTACTTC
D: TRBD1; J: TRBJ1-4; V: TRBV6-5; size: few; CDR3: CASSSDRGEKLFF; DNA: TGTGCCAGCAGTTCGGACAGGGGAGAAAAACTGTTTTTT
D: .; J: TRBJ2-3; V: TRBV5-1; size: .; CDR3: CASSKGLTDTQYF; DNA: TGCGCCAGCAGCAAGGGGCTAACAGATACGCAGTATTTT
D: .; J: TRBJ1-2; V: TRBV11-2; size: once; CDR3: CASSLVGGGNYGYTF; DNA: TGTGCCAGCAGCTTAGTCGGTGGGGGGAACTATGGCTACACCTTC
D: TRBD2; J: TRBJ2-7; V: TRBV5-1; size: .; CDR3: CASSLAASGPGEQYF; DNA: TGCGCCAGCAGCTTGGCAGCTAGCGGGCCCGGCGAGCAGTACTTC
D: .; J: TRBJ1-2; V: TRBV7-2; size: once; CDR3: CASSISQGQNYGYTF; DNA: TGTGCCAGCAGCATAAGCCAGGGCCAGAACTATGGCTACACCTTC
D: TRBD1; J: TRBJ2-7; V: TRBV28; size: .; CDR3: CASQGIGTGGAEQYF; DNA: TGTGCCAGCCAGGGGATTGGGACAGGGGGCGCCGAGCAGTACTTC
D: .; J: TRBJ2-5; V: TRBV5-8; size: .; CDR3: CASSWGTGTQETQYF; DNA: TGTGCCAGCAGCTGGGGTACCGGGACGCAGGAGACCCAGTACTTC
D: TRBD2; J: TRBJ2-3; V: TRBV5-1; size: .; CDR3: CASSLSSGSLWADTQYF; DNA: TGCGCCAGCAGCTTATCTAGCGGGAGTTTGTGGGCAGATACGCAGTATTTT
D: .; J: TRBJ2-1; V: TRBV6-1; size: .; CDR3: CASRPNHNEQFF; DNA: TGTGCCAGCCGTCCCAACCACAATGAGCAGTTCTTC
D: .; J: TRBJ2-7; V: TRBV18; size: .; CDR3: CASSPSSQGTYEQYF; DNA: TGTGCCAGCTCACCATCCTCCCAGGGGACCTACGAGCAGTACTTC
D: .; J: TRBJ2-7; V: TRBV2; size: .; CDR3: CASRPLSYEQYF; DNA: TGTGCCAGCCGGCCCCTCTCCTACGAGCAGTACTTC
D: TRBD2; J: TRBJ2-1; V: TRBV18; size: .; CDR3: CASSPASGRAPHNEQFF; DNA: TGTGCCAGCTCACCTGCTAGCGGGAGGGCCCCCCACAATGAGCAGTTCTTC
D: .; J: TRBJ1-2; V: TRBV21-1; size: .; CDR3: CASSTANYGYTF; DNA: TGTGCCAGCAGCACAGCTAACTATGGCTACACCTTC
D: .; J: TRBJ2-5; V: TRBV4-3; size: .; CDR3: CASSQGRAGPQVETQYF; DNA: TGCGCCAGCAGCCAGGGTCGGGCGGGACCCCAGGTGGAGACCCAGTACTTC
D: TRBD1; J: TRBJ1-2; V: TRBV28; size: once; CDR3: CASRDLPGQGTPRHGYTF; DNA: TGTGCCAGCAGGGACCTTCCGGGACAGGGGACCCCCAGGCATGGCTACACCTTC
D: TRBD1; J: TRBJ2-2; V: TRBV11-2; size: .; CDR3: CASSSRRGLLTGELFF; DNA: TGTGCCAGCAGCTCGAGAAGGGGGCTGCTCACCGGGGAGCTGTTTTTT
D: .; J: TRBJ1-4; V: TRBV2; size: .; CDR3: CASSGDEKLFF; DNA: TGTGCCAGCAGTGGTGATGAAAAACTGTTTTTT